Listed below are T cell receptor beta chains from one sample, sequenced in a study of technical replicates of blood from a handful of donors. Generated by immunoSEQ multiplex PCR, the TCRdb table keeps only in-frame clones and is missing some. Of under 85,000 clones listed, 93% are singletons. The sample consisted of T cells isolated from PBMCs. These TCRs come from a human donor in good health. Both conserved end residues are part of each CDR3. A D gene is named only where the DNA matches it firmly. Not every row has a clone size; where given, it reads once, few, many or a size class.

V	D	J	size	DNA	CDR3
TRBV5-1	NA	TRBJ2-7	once	TGCGCCAGCAGCTTAGTACAGGGAGACTACGAGCAGTACTTC	CASSLVQGDYEQYF
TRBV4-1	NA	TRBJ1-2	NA	TGCGCCAGCAGCCGGTCCGCGGGAGTCGATGTTGGCTACACCTTC	CASSRSAGVDVGYTF
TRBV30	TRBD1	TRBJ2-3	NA	TGTGCCTGGAGTAGGGACAGGGTAGGAGATACGCAGTATTTT	CAWSRDRVGDTQYF
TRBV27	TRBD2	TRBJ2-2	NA	TGTGCCAGCAGTTTCGCGGGGGGCAATAGCGGGGAGCTGTTTTTT	CASSFAGGNSGELFF
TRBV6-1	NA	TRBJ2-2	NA	TGTGCCAGCAGTGAAGTACGGGGGACCGGGGAGCTGTTTTTT	CASSEVRGTGELFF
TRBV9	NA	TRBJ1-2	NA	TGTGCCAGCAGCCCCCCGTCGGACTTCCATGGCTACACCTTC	CASSPPSDFHGYTF
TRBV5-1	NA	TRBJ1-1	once	TGCGCCAGCAGCCCTCAAGGGGTGAACACTGAAGCTTTCTTT	CASSPQGVNTEAFF
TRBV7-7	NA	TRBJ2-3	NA	TGTGCTAGCAGCTTAACAGCTAGCACAGATACGCAGTATTTT	CASSLTASTDTQYF
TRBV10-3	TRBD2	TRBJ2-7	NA	TGTGCCATCAGTGGGAGAAACTCCGCTAGCGGGAGTGACGAGCAGTACTTC	CAISGRNSASGSDEQYF
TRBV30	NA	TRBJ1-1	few	TGTGCCTGGGACATGAACACTGAAGCTTTCTTT	CAWDMNTEAFF
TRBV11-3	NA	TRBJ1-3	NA	TGTGCCAGCAGCTTAGGAGGGACTGGAAACACCATATATTTT	CASSLGGTGNTIYF